This TCR beta chain was identified during a study of technical replicates of blood from a handful of donors. Germline V lookup: CDR1 SQVTM, CDR2 ANQGSEA. The CDR3 is made up of 11 amino acids. Trimming pared 4 bases from V and 3 bases from J, leaving 6 bases between. Using immunoSEQ multiplex PCR, the repertoire was profiled, and TCRdb retains in-frame clones only, with some absent. The table lists around 70,000 clones, roughly 96% of them singletons. Sequenced: T cells isolated from PBMCs. The clonotype was recovered from a human donor in good health. V gene TRBV29-1 combines with J gene TRBJ1-2; D is unclear. The chain's CDR3 is CSVVADYGYTF. The CDR3 DNA reads TGCAGCGTTGTAGCAGACTATGGCTACACCTTC. Full variable domain (rest looked up from reference TRBV29-1 and TRBJ1-2): SAVISQKPSRDICQRGTSLTIQCQVDSQVTMMFWYRQQPGQSLTLIATANQGSEATYESGFVIDKFPISRPNLTFSTLTVSNMSPEDSSIYLCSVVADYGYTFGSGTRLTVV.